The TCR beta chain described here comes from a study of Ad26.COV2.S vaccination and SARS-CoV-2 variants. Sample treatment: around 19 received Ad26.COV2.S at low or high dose, single or two shots; 5 received placebo; per-sample allocation not given. Samples came from day 63 after the first vaccine or placebo injection. Method: immunoSEQ multiplex PCR; TCRdb's copy keeps in-frame clones and lacks some. The table lists about 440,000 clones, about 83% of them singletons, with roughly 13% in the top ten. Germline V CDR1 and CDR2: LNHDA, SQIVND (reference sequence). V shed 5 bases and J shed 5 bases, with 12 bases lying between them. CDR3 length equals 13 residues.

This chain joins TRBV19 and TRBJ1-1, with D maybe TRBD1 (5 bases). The TCR originated in a person aged 18-65 years who received the Ad26.COV2.S COVID-19 vaccine or a placebo. The sample in question was peripheral blood, obtained in a trial of Ad26.COV2.S vaccine versus placebo. CDR3 loop: CASSPPGPTEAFF. The CDR3 DNA is TGTGCCAGTAGTCCCCCGGGACCTACTGAAGCTTTCTTT.